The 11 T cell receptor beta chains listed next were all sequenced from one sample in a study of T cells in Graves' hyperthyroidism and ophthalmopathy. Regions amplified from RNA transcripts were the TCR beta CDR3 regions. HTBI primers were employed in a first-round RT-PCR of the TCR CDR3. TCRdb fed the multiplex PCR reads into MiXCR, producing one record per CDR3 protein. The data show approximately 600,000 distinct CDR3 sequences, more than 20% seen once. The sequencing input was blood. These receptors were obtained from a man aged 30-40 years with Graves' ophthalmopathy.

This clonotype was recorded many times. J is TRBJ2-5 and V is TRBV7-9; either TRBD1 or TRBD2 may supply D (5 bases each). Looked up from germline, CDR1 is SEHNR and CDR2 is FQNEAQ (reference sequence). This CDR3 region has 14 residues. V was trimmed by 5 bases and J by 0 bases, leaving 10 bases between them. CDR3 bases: TGTGCCAGCAGCCGGGGACGGAACCAAGAGACCCAGTACTTC. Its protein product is CASSRGRNQETQYF.

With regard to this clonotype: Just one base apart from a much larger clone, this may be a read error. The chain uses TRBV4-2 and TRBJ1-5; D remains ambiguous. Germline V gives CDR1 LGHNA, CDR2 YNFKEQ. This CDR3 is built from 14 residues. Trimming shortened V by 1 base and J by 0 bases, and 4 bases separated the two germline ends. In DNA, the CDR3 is TGTGCCAGCAGCCAAGTTGATAGCAATCAGCCCCAGCATTTT. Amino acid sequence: CASSQVDSNQPQHF.

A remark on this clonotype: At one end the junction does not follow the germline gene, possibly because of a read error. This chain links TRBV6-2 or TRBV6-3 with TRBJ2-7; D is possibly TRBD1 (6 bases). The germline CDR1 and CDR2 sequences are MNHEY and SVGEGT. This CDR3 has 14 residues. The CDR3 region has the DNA TGTGCCATCAGTGACAGGACCAACTCCTACGAGCAGTACTTC. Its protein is CAISDRTNSYEQYF.

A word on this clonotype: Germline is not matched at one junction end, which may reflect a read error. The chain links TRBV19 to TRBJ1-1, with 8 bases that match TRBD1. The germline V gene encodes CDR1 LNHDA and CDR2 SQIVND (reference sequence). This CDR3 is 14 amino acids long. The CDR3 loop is CASRVTGANTEALF. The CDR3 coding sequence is TGTGCCAGTAGAGTGACAGGGGCGAACACTGAAGCTCTCTTT.

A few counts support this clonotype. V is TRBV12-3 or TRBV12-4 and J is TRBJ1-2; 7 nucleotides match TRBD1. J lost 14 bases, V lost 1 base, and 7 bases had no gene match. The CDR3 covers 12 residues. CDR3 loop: CASSLEGQNPTF. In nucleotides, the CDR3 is TGTGCCAGCAGTTTAGAGGGACAGAATCCAACCTTC.

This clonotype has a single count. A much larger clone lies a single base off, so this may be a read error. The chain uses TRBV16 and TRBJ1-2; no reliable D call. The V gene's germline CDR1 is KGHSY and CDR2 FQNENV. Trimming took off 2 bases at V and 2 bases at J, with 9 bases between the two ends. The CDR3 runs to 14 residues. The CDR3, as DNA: TGTGCCAGCAGCCAAAGTTTCGTCAACTATGGCTACACCTTC. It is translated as CASSQSFVNYGYTF. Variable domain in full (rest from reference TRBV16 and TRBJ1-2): GEEVAQTPKHLVRGEGQKAKLYCAPIKGHSYVFWYQQVLKNEFKFLISFQNENVFDETGMPKERFSAKCLPNSPCSLEIQATKLEDSAVYFCASSQSFVNYGYTFGSGTRLTVV.

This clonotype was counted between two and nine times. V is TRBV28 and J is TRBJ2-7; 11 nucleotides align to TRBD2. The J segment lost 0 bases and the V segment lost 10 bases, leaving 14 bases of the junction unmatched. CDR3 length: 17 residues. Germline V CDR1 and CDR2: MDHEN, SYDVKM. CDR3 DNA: TGTGCCACCCAGGGCTCGGGACTAGCGGTCCTCTCCTACGAGCAGTACTTC. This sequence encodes CATQGSGLAVLSYEQYF.

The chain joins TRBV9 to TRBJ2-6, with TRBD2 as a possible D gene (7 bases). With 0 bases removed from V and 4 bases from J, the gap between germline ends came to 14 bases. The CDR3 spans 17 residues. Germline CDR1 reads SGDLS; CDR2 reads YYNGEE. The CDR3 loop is CASSVATRGPGANVLTF. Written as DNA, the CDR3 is TGTGCCAGCAGCGTAGCTACGCGGGGGCCCGGGGCCAACGTCCTGACTTTC.

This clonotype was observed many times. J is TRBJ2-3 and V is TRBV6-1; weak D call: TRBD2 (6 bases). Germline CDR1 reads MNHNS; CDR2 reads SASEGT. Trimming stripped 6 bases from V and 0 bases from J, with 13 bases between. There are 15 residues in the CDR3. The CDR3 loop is CASRAPGVSTDTQYF. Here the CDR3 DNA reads TGTGCCAGCAGGGCTCCGGGAGTCAGCACAGATACGCAGTATTTT.

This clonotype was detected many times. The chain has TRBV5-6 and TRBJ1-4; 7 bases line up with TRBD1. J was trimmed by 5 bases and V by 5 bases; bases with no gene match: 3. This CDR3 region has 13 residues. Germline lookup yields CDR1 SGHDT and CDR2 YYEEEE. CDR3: CASRGQINEKLFF. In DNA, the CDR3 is TGTGCCAGCAGGGGACAGATCAATGAAAAACTGTTTTTT.

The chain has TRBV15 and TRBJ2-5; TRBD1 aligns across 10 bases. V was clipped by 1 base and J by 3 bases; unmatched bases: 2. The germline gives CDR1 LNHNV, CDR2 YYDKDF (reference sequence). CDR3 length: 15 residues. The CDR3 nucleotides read TGTGCCACCAGCAGAGGGGGGACAGGGGAAGAGACCCAGTACTTC. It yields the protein CATSRGGTGEETQYF.